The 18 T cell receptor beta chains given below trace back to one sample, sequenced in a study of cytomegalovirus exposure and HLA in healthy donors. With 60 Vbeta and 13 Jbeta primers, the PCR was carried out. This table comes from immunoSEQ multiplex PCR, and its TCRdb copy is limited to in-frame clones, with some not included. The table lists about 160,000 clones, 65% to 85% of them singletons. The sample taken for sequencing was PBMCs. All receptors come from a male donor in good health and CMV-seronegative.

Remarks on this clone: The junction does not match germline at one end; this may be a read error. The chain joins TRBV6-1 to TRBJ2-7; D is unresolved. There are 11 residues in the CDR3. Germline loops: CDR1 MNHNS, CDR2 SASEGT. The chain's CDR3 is CASSEYAADSF. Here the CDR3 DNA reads TGTGCCAGCAGTGAATATGCGGCCGATAGCTTC.

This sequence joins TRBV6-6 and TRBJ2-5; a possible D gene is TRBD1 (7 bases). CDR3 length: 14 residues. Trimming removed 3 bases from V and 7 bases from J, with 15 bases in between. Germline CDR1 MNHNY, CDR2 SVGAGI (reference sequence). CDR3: CASSYSRGEGTQYF. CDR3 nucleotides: TGTGCCAGCAGTTATTCCAGGGGGGAAGGGACCCAGTACTTC.

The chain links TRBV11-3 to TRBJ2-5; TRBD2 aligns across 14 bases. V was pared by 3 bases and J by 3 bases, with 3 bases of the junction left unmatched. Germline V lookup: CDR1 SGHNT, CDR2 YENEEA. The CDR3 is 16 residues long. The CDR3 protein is CASSFGTSGSEETQYF. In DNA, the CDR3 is TGTGCCAGCAGCTTTGGGACTAGCGGGAGCGAAGAGACCCAGTACTTC.

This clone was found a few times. CDR3 in DNA: TGTGCCACCAGCCGGGACAGGGGAGTGGGGCCCCAGCATTTT. Translated: CATSRDRGVGPQHF. V gene TRBV15 combines with J gene TRBJ1-5, with 10 positions matching TRBD1. The CDR3 sequence is 14 residues long. The junction had 7 bases not matched to a gene; V was cut back by 5 bases and J by 9 bases. The V gene's germline CDR1 is LNHNV and CDR2 YYDKDF (reference sequence).

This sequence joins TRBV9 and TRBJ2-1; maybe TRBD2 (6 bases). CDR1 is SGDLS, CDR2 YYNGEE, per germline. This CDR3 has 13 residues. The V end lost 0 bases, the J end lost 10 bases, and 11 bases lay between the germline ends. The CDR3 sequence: CASSVDGTVEQFF. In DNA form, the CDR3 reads TGTGCCAGCAGCGTAGATGGGACTGTAGAGCAGTTCTTC.

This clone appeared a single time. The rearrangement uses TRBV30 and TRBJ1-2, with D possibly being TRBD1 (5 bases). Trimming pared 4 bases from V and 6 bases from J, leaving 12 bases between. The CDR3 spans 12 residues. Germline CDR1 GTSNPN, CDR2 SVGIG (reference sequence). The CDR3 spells CAWTAGTNGYTF. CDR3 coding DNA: TGTGCCTGGACCGCCGGGACTAATGGCTACACCTTC.

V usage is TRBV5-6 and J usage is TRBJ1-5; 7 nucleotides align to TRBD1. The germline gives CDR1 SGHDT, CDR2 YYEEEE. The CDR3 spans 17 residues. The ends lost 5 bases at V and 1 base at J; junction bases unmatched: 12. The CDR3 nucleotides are TGTGCCAGCAGTATTGGGGGGCCAGGGGGAAGCAATCAGCCCCAGCATTTT. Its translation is CASSIGGPGGSNQPQHF.

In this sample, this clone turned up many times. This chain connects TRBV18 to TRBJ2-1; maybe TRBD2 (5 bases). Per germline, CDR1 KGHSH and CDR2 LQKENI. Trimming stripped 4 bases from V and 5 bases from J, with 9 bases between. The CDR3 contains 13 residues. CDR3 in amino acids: CASSLAPDNEQFF. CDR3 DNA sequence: TGTGCCAGCTCACTAGCGCCAGACAATGAGCAGTTCTTC.

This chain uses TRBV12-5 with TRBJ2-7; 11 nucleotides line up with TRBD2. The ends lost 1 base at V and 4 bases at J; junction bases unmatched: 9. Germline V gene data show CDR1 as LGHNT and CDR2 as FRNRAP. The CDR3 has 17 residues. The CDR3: CASGLALAGDGIYEQYF. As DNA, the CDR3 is TGTGCTAGTGGTTTGGCACTAGCGGGAGATGGAATTTACGAGCAGTACTTC.

The CDR3 loop is CASSLAGTGLGGGANVLTF. The CDR3 bases are TGTGCCAGCAGCTTAGCGGGGACAGGCCTTGGCGGAGGGGCCAACGTCCTGACTTTC. This chain connects TRBV7-6 to TRBJ2-6; 8 bases map to TRBD1. Per the germline V gene, CDR1 is SGHVS and CDR2 is FNYEAQ. V lost 0 bases to trimming and J lost 4 bases; unmatched junction nucleotides: 11. There are 19 residues in the CDR3.

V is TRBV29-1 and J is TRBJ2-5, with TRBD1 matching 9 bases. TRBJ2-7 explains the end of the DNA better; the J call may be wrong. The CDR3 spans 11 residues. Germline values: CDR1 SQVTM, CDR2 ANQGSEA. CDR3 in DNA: TGCAGCGGGGGACAGGGTTACGAGCAGTACTTC. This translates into CSGGQGYEQYF.

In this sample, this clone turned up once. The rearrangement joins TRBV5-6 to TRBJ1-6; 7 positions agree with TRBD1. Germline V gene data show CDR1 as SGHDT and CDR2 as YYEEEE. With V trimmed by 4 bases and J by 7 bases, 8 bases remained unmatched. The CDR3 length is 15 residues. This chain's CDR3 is CASSPRQGLNSPLHF. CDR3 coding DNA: TGTGCCAGCAGCCCCCGACAGGGTCTGAATTCACCCCTCCACTTT.

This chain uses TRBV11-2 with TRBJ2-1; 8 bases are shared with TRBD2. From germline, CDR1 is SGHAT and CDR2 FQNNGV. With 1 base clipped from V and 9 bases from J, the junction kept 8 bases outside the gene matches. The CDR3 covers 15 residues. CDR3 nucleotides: TGTGCCAGCAGCTTAGTTCCAGCGGGAGCTCGTGAGCAGTTCTTC. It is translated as CASSLVPAGAREQFF. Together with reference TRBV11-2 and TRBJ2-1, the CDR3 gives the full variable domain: EAGVAQSPRYKIIEKRQSVAFWCNPISGHATLYWYQQILGQGPKLLIQFQNNGVVDDSQLPKDRFSAERLKGVDSTLKIQPAKLEDSAVYLCASSLVPAGAREQFFGPGTRLTVL.

CDR3 DNA sequence: TGCGCCAGCAGCCGGGGACAGAACACAGATACGCAGTATTTT. This translates into CASSRGQNTDTQYF. The V and J genes are TRBV5-1 and TRBJ2-3; TRBD1 matches at 7 bases. This CDR3 comprises 14 residues. From germline, CDR1 is SGHRS and CDR2 YFSETQ. V lost 4 bases and J lost 2; bases outside the gene matches: 4.

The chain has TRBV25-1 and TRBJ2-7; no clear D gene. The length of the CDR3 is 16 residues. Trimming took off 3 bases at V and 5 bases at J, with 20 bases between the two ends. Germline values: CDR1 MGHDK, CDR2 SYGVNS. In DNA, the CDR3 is TGTGCCAGCAGTGACTCCCTCGCACAGTCAGGCCACGAGCAGTACTTC. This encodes CASSDSLAQSGHEQYF.

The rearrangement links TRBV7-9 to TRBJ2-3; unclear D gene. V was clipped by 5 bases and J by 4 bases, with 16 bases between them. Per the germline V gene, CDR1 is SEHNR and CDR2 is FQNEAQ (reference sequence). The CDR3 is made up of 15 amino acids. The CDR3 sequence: CASSAKRRFSDTQYF. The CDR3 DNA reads TGTGCCAGCAGCGCGAAACGGAGATTCTCAGATACGCAGTATTTT.

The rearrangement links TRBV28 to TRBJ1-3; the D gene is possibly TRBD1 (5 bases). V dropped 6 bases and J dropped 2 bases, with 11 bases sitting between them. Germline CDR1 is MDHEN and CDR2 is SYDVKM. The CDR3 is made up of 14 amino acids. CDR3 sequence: CASRVGGAGNTIYF. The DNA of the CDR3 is TGTGCCAGCAGAGTGGGGGGGGCTGGAAACACCATATATTTT.

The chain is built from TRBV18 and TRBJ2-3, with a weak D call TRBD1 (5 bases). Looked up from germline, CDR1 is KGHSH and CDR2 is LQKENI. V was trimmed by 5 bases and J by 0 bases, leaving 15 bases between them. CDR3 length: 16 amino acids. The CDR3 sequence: CASSSEGDYSTDTQYF. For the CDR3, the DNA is TGTGCCAGCTCATCTGAAGGGGATTATAGCACAGATACGCAGTATTTT.